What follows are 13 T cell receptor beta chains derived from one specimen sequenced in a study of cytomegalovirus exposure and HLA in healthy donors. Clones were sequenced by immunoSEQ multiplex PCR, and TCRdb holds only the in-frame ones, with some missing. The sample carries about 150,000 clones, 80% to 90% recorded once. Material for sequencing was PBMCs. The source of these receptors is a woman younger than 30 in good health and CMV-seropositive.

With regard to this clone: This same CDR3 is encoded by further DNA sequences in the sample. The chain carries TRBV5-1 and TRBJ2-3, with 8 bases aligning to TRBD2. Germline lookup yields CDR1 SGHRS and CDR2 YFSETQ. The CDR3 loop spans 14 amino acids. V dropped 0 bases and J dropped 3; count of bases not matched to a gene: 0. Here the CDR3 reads CASSLASGTDTQYF. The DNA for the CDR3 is TGCGCCAGCAGCTTGGCTAGCGGGACAGATACGCAGTATTTT.

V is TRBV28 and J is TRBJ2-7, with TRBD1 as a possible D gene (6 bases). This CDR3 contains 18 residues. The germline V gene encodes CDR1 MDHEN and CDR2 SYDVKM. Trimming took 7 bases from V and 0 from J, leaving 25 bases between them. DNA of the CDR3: TGTGCCAGCACCGGATGGGGCAGGGGATCTTACCCCTCCTACGAGCAGTACTTC. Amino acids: CASTGWGRGSYPSYEQYF.

For the CDR3, the DNA is TGTGCCAGCAGTGAATTGGCCATTTCCCTCTATGGCTACACCTTC. Its protein product is CASSELAISLYGYTF. The chain combines TRBV6-1 with TRBJ1-2; D not certain. This CDR3 region has 15 residues. CDR1 is MNHNS and CDR2 is SASEGT in the germline V gene. Trimming removed 2 bases at V and 4 bases at J, with 14 bases between.

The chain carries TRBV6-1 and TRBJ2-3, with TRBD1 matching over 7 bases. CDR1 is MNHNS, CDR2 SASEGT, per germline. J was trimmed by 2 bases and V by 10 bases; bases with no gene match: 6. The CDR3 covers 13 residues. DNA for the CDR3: TGTGCCACCAGGACAGGCAACACAGATACGCAGTATTTT. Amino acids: CATRTGNTDTQYF.

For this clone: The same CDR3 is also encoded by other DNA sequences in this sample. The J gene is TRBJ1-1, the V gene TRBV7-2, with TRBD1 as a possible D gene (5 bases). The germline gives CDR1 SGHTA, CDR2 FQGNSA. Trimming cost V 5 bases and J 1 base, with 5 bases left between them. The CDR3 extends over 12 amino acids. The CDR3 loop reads CASSQGNTEAFF. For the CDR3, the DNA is TGTGCCAGCAGCCAGGGGAACACTGAAGCTTTCTTT.

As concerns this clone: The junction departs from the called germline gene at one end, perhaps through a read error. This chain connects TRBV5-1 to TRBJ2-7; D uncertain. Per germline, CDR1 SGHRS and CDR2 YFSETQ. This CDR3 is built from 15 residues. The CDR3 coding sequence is TGCGCCAGCAGATTGGCCGTGGCATCAACCTACGAGCAGTACTTC. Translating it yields CASRLAVASTYEQYF.

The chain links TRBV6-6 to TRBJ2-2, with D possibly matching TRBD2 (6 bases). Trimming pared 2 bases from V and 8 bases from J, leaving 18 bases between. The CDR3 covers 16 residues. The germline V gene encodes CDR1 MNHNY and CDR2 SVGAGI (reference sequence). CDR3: CASSYTGGTVGGELFF. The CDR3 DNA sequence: TGTGCCAGCAGTTACACGGGCGGGACTGTCGGAGGGGAGCTGTTTTTT.

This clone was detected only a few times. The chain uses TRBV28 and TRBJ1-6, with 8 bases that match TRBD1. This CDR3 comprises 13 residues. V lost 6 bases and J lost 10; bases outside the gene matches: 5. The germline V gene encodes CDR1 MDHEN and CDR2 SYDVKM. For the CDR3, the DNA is TGTGCCAGCAGGCTACAGGGGGGGTCACCCCTCCACTTT. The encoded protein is CASRLQGGSPLHF.

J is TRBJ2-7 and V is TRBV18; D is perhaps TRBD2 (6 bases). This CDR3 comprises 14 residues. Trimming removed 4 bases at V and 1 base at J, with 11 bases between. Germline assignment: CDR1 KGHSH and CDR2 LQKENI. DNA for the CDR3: TGTGCCAGCTCACGAGGACGGGAGTCCTACGAGCAGTACTTC. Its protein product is CASSRGRESYEQYF.

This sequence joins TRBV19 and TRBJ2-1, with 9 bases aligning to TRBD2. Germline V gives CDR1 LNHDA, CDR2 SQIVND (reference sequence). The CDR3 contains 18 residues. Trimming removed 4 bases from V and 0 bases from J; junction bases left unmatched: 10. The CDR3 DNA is TGTGCCAGTAGTACCGGACTAGCGCAGAGGAGCTCCTACAATGAGCAGTTCTTC. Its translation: CASSTGLAQRSSYNEQFF.

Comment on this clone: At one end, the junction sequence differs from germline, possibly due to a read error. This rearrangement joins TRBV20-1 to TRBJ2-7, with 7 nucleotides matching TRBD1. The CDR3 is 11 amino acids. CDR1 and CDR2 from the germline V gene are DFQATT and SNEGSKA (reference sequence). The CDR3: CSANRGRDPHF. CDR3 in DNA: TGCAGTGCAAACAGGGGTCGGGATCCTCACTTC.

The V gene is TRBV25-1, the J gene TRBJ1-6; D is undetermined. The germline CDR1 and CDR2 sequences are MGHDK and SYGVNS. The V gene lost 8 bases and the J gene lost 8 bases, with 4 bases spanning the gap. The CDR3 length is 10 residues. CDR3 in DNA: TGTGCCAGCCCCGATTCACCCCTCCACTTT. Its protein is CASPDSPLHF.

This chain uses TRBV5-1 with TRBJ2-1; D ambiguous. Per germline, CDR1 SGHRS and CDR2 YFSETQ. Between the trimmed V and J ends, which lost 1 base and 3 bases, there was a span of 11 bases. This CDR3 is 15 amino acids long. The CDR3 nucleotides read TGCGCCAGCAGCTTGCCCTGGGCCAACTACAATGAGCAGTTCTTC. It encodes CASSLPWANYNEQFF.